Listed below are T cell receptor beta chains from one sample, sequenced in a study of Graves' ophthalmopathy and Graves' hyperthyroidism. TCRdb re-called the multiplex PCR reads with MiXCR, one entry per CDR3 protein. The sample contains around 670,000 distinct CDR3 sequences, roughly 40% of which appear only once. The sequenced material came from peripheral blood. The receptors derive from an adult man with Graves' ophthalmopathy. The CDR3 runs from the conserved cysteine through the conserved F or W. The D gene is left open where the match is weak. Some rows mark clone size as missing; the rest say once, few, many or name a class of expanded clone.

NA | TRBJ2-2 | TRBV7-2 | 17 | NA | CASSREGGTVNTGELFF | TGTGCCAGCAGCCGAGAAGGCGGGACAGTGAACACCGGGGAGCTGTTTTTT
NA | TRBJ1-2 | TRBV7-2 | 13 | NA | CASVPGPNYGYTF | TGTGCCAGCGTTCCGGGACCGAACTATGGCTACACCTTC
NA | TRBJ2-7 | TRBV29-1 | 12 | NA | CSVERPLGEQYF | TGCAGCGTTGAAAGGCCCCTAGGTGAGCAGTACTTC
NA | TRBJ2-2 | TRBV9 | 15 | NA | CASRIGAGLTGELFF | TGTGCCAGCCGAATCGGGGCGGGGCTCACCGGGGAGCTGTTTTTT
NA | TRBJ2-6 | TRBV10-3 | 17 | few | CASSQITGYSGANVLTF | TGTGCCAGCAGTCAGATAACAGGGTACTCTGGGGCCAACGTCCTGACTTTC
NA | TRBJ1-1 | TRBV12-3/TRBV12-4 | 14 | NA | CASSLMGGVTEAFF | TGTGCCAGCAGTTTAATGGGGGGAGTAACTGAAGCTTTCTTT
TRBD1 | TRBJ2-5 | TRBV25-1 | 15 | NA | CASSPGQGFQETQYF | TGTGCCAGCTCACCGGGACAGGGTTTCCAAGAGACCCAGTACTTC
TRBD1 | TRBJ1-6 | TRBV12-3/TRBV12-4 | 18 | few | CASSLANRGSTYNSPLHF | TGTGCCAGCAGTTTAGCGAACAGGGGAAGCACCTATAATTCACCCCTCCACTTT
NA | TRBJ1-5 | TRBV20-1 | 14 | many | CSASRGDGNQPQHF | TGCAGTGCCAGTCGGGGGGATGGCAATCAGCCCCAGCATTTT
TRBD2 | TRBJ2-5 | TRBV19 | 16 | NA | CASSIRTGGMQETQYF | TGTGCCAGTAGTATTCGAACGGGGGGGATGCAAGAGACCCAGTACTTC
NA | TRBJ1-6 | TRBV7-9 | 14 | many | CASSLRVADSPLHF | TGTGCCAGCAGCCTCCGAGTCGCAGATTCACCCCTCCACTTT
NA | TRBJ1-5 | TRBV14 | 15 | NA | CASSLTEYSNQPQHF | TGTGCCAGCAGCCTCACAGAGTATAGCAATCAGCCCCAGCATTTT
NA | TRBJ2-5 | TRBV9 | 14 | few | CASSAGGGLETQYF | TGTGCCAGCAGCGCCGGAGGGGGATTGGAGACCCAGTACTTC
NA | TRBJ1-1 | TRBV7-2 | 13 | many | CASSLMREAEAFF | TGTGCCAGCAGCTTAATGAGGGAGGCTGAAGCTTTCTTT
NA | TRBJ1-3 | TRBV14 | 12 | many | CASSHGRNTIYF | TGTGCCAGCAGCCACGGACGAAACACCATATATTTT
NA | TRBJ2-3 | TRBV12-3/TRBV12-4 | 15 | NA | CASSFGTWGSDTQYF | TGTGCCAGCAGTTTTGGGACATGGGGGTCAGATACGCAGTATTTT
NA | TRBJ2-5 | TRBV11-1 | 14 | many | CASSLPWRQETQYF | TGTGCCAGCAGCTTACCCTGGAGGCAAGAGACCCAGTACTTC
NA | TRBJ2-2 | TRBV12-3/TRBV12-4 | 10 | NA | CASRFGELFF | TGTGCCAGCAGGTTCGGGGAGCTGTTTTTT
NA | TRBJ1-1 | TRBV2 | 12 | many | CASSPGETEAFF | TGTGCCAGCAGTCCAGGCGAGACAGAAGCTTTCTTT
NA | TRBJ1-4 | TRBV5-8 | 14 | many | CASSLEGGREKLFF | TGTGCCAGCAGCCTCGAGGGGGGCAGAGAAAAACTGTTTTTT
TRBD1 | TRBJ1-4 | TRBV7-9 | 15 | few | CASSADRGTNEKLFF | TGTGCCAGCAGCGCAGACAGGGGAACTAATGAAAAACTGTTTTTT
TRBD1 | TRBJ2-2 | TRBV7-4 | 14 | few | CASSSTGVSGELFF | TGTGCCAGCAGCTCGACAGGGGTTTCCGGGGAGCTGTTTTTT
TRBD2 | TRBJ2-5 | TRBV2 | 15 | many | CASSERSGAQETQYF | TGTGCCAGCAGTGAGCGTAGCGGGGCGCAAGAGACCCAGTACTTC
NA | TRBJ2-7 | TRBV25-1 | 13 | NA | CASSEQESYEQYF | TGTGCCAGCAGTGAACAGGAGTCCTACGAGCAGTACTTC
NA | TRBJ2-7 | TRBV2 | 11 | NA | CTSVGGDEQYF | TGTACCAGCGTAGGAGGGGACGAGCAGTACTTC
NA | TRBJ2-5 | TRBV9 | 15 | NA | CASSPRLEPLETQYF | TGTGCCAGCAGCCCCCGACTAGAACCCTTAGAGACCCAGTACTTC
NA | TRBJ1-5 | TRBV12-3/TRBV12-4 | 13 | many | CASSSYSNQPQHF | TGTGCCAGCAGCTCATATAGCAATCAGCCCCAGCATTTT
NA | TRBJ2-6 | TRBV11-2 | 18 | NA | CASSEYIEQGSGANVLTF | TGTGCCAGCAGCGAATACATAGAACAAGGCTCTGGGGCCAACGTCCTGACTTTC
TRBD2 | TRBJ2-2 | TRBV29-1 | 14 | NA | CSVSSGGFTGELFF | TGCAGCGTTAGTAGCGGGGGGTTCACCGGGGAGCTGTTTTTT
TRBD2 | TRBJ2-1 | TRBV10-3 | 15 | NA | CAISGGTSGNGEQFF | TGTGCCATCAGTGGAGGAACTAGCGGGAATGGGGAGCAGTTCTTC
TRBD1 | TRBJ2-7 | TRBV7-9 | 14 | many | CASSLTGQGVEQYF | TGTGCCAGCAGCTTAACGGGACAGGGGGTCGAGCAGTACTTC
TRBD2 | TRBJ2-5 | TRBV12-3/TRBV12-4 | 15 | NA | CASTRRGGPQETQYF | TGTGCCAGCACTAGGCGCGGGGGTCCCCAAGAGACCCAGTACTTC
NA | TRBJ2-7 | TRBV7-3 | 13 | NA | CASSSSVGYEQYF | TGTGCCAGCAGCTCGTCGGTAGGGTACGAGCAGTACTTC
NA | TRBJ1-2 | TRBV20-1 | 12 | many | CSARDGTFGYTF | TGCAGTGCTAGAGATGGCACCTTTGGCTACACCTTC
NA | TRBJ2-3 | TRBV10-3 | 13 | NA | CAISEGATDTQYF | TGTGCCATCAGTGAGGGGGCCACAGATACGCAGTATTTT
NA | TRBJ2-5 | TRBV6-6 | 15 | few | CASSLHRTDQETQYF | TGTGCCAGCAGTTTACATCGGACGGACCAAGAGACCCAGTACTTC
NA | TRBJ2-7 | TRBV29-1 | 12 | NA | CSVEARGGEQYF | TGCAGCGTTGAAGCCCGGGGCGGGGAGCAGTACTTC
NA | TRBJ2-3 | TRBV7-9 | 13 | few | CASSIQGPDTQYF | TGTGCCAGCAGCATACAGGGTCCAGATACGCAGTATTTT
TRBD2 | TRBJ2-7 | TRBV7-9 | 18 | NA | CASSRSLSGTSDSYEQYF | TGCGCCAGCAGCCGATCACTTTCCGGGACTAGCGACTCCTACGAGCAGTACTTC
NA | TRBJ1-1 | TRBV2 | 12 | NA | CASSDSGDEAFF | TGTGCCAGCAGTGACTCTGGGGATGAAGCTTTCTTT
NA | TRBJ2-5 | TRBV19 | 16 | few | CASSPRYRQLEETQYF | TGTGCCAGTAGTCCCCGTTACAGACAGCTCGAAGAGACCCAGTACTTC
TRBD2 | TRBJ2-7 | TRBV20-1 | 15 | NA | CSAQRGTSGYYEQYF | TGCAGTGCTCAACGTGGGACTAGCGGATACTACGAGCAGTACTTC
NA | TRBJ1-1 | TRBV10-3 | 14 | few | CASSRVRGNTEAFF | TGTGCCAGCAGTCGGGTACGGGGGAACACTGAAGCTTTCTTT
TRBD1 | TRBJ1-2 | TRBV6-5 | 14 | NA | CASTRTGGAYGYTF | TGTGCCAGCACCAGGACAGGGGGCGCCTATGGCTACACCTTC
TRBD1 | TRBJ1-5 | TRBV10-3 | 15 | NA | CAISEGTGNNQPQHF | TGTGCCATCAGTGAGGGGACAGGGAACAATCAGCCCCAGCATTTT
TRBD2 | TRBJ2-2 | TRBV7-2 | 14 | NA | CASSPAGRTGELFF | TGTGCCAGCAGCCCAGCGGGACGCACCGGGGAGCTGTTTTTT
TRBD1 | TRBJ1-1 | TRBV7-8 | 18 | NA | CASSQRGVRGLGATEAFF | TGTGCCAGCAGCCAGAGAGGGGTCAGGGGGTTAGGGGCCACTGAAGCTTTCTTT
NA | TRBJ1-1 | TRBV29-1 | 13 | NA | CSSWAGTPNEAFF | TGCAGCAGCTGGGCCGGGACGCCTAATGAAGCTTTCTTT
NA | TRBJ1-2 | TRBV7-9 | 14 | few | CASSFGGPGYGYTF | TGTGCCAGCAGCTTTGGGGGGCCTGGCTATGGCTACACCTTC
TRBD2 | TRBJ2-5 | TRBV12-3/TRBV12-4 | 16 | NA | CASSKDGLAGEETQYF | TGTGCCAGCAGTAAAGACGGACTAGCGGGAGAAGAGACCCAGTACTTC
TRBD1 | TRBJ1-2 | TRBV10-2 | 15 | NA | CASNVPGQVLNGYTF | TGTGCCAGCAATGTACCGGGACAGGTCCTCAATGGCTACACCTTC
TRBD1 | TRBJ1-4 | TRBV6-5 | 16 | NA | CASSYLGDRENEKLFF | TGTGCCAGCAGTTATCTAGGGGACAGAGAAAATGAAAAACTGTTTTTT
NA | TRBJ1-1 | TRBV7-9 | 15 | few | CASSLGDVRDTEAFF | TGTGCCAGCAGCTTGGGGGACGTACGAGACACTGAAGCTTTCTTT
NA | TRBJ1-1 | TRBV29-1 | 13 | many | CSVQQDVNTEAFF | TGCAGCGTGCAACAGGACGTGAACACTGAAGCTTTCTTT
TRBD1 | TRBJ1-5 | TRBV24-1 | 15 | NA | CATSDPGTANQLQHF | TGTGCCACCAGTGACCCAGGGACAGCCAATCAGCTCCAGCATTTT